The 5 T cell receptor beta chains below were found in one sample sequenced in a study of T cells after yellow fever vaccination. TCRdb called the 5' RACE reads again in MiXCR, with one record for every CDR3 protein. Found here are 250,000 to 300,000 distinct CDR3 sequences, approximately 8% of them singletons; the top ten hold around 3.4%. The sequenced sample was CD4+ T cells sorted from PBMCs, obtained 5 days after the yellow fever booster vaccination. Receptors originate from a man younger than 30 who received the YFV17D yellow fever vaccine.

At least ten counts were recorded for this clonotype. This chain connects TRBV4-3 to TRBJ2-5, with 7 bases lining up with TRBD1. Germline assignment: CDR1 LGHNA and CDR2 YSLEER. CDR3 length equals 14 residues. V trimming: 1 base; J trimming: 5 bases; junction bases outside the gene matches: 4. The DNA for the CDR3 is TGCGCCAGCAGCCAAGTCAGGGGGTTGGAGACCCAGTACTTC. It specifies CASSQVRGLETQYF.

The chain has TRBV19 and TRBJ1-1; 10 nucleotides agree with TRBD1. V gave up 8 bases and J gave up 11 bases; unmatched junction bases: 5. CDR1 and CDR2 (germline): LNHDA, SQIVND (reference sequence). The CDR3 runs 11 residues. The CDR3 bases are TGTGCCAGTCGACAGGGGGCACGGGCTTTCTTT. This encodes CASRQGARAFF. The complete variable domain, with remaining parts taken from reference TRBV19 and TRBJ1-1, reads DGGITQSPKYLFRKEGQNVTLSCEQNLNHDAMYWYRQDPGQGLRLIYYSQIVNDFQKGDIAEGYSVSREKKESFPLTVTSAQKNPTAFYLCASRQGARAFFGQGTRLTVV.

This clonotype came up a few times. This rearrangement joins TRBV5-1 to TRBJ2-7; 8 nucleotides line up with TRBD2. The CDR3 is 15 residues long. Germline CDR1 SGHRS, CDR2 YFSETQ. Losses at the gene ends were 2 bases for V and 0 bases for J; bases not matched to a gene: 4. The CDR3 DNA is TGCGCCAGCAGCTTCCTAGCGGGTAGCTCCTACGAGCAGTACTTC. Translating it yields CASSFLAGSSYEQYF. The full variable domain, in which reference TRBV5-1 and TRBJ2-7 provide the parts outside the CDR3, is KAGVTQTPRYLIKTRGQQVTLSCSPISGHRSVSWYQQTPGQGLQFLFEYFSETQRNKGNFPGRFSGRQFSNSRSEMNVSTLELGDSALYLCASSFLAGSSYEQYFGPGTRLTVT.

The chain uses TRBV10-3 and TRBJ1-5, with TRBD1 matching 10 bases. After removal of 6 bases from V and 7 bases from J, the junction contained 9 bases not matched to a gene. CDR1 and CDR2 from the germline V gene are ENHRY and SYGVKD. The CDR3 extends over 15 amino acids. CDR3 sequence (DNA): TGTGCCATCAGCACCGGGACAGGGGAGGACCAGCCCCAGCATTTT. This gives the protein CAISTGTGEDQPQHF.

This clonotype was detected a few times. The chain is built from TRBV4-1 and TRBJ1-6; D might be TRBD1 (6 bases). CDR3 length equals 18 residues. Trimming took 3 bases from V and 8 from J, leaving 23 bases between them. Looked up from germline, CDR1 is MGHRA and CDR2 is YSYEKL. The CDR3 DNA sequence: TGCGCCAGCAGCCAGAGGCGTACTACAGGGCGGTCTCATTCACCCCTCCACTTT. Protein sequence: CASSQRRTTGRSHSPLHF.